The sequence of this TCR beta chain was determined in a study of blood T cells in healthy people across ages (dated by TCRdb to about 2015). Broadly, across the study: In model experiments, template switching captured about one uniquely barcoded TCR beta cDNA molecule for every two T cells. Age-related changes in TCR beta repertoire diversity were measured in the study by deep sequencing normalized with unique cDNA molecular identifiers. The donors were split into four age groups: young (average around 15 years), middle-aged (about 40), aged (more than 55) and long-lived (approximately 80). Donors of different ages were randomly distributed across sequencing lanes to avoid experimental bias. Using the same blood draw, the study looked at two additional independent replicas of 1 million unique cDNA reads for two donors, one aged 18 to 30 and the other aged 80 or older. The paper as a whole reports these results and caveats: Compared with the aged group, more naive CD4+ T cells, fewer expanded clones and increased TCR diversity were shown by the long-lived group, suggesting age selection. Conclusive comparison of naive and antigen-experienced compartments was prevented by the profiling of bulk unsorted PBMCs. The percentage of naive T cells measured by flow cytometry correlated strongly with observed TCR beta diversity. Observed TCR beta diversity per million T cells fell roughly linearly with age, and a significant reduction was already apparent by age around 39. Total diversity estimates from one million sequenced T cells were considered lower bounds and underestimates. Because donor CMV infection status was unknown, age-related changes in expanded clonotypes were potentially confounded.

Note on this clonotype: What this receptor recognizes is not known. No quality values exist for individual bases; no much larger clone is one base distant.

Libraries were built with 5' RACE. Sequencing took place on an Illumina HiSeq 2500. The second PCR ran for about 7 to 11 cycles and used a J-beta primer mix along with a sample-barcoded 5' primer. A template-switch 5' adaptor carrying 12 random nucleotides introduced a unique molecular identifier onto each TCR beta cDNA molecule. Each sample yielded at least 2.5 million CDR3-containing paired-end reads. First-strand cDNA was synthesized from all RNA with the Mint cDNA synthesis kit, primed by a TRBC-specific oligonucleotide. All cDNA was treated with uracil-DNA glycosylase and then went through a first 18-cycle PCR with the universal primers M1SS and BC2_uni_R. The paper's processing steps were these. Each sample was normalized by randomly selecting 1 million high-quality reads, each carrying a distinct molecular identifier. Reads sharing molecular identifiers were discarded rather than binned into consensus sequences. CDR3 identification, clonotype clustering and error correction used MiTCR with a Q25 quality threshold and the strictest error-elimination algorithm. A nonparametric unseen species model with Euler transformation was used to estimate lower-bound total TCR beta diversity. TCRdb passed the public sequencing reads through fastp at Q25 and MiXCR, retaining productive beta sequences. Each CDR3 protein appears once, grouped with its most common genes and DNA. TCRdb, rather than the study authors, made the V and J calls. The sample includes 1.5 million to 1.9 million distinct CDR3 sequences, with less than 45% observed a single time. In total, the top ten clones hold 4% of the sample.

Systemically healthy Caucasian individuals from Russia, about 38 in total and aged 6 to 90 years, were included as donors. Each donor gave roughly 9 milliliters of peripheral blood, drawn into EDTA-treated Vacutainer tubes. PBMCs were isolated by Ficoll-Paque density-gradient centrifugation, with at least 7 million obtained per sample. Trizol reagent was used to extract total RNA from the PBMCs, yielding at least 5 micrograms per sample. The percentages of naive CD45RAhigh/CD27high T cells were determined by flow cytometry on a PBMC aliquot from every donor. Sequenced material: blood. The receptor's source is a woman aged 18-29 years in good health.

In nucleotides, the sequence is TGCAGCGTTGGCTCTAGGGAGTTAGGCACAGATACGCAGTATTTT. This gives the protein CSVGSRELGTDTQYF. This chain is built from TRBV29-1 and TRBJ2-3; perhaps TRBD2 is the D gene, with 5 bases matching. There are 15 amino acids in the CDR3, from cysteine to phenylalanine inclusive. CDR3 DNA is the only sequence kept; it has 45 bases, read in frame from the first base. According to the germline V gene, CDR1 reads SQVTM and CDR2 reads ANQGSEA. The V and J ends are trimmed by 4 bases and 1 base, leaving 15 bases between them.